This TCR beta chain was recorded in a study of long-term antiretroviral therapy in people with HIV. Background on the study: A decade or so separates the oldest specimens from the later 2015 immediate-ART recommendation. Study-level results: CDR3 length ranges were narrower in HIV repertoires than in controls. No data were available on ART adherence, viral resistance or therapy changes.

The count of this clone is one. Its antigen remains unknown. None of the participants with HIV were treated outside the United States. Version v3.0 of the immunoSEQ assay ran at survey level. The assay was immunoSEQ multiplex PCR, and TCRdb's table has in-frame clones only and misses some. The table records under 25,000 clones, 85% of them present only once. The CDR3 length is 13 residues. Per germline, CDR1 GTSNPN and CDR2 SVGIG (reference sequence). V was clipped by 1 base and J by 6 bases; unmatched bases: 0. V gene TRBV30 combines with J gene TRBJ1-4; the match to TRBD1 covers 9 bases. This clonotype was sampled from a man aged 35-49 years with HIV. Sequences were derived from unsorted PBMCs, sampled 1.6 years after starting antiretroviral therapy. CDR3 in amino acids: CAWSGTGDEKLFF. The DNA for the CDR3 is TGTGCCTGGAGTGGGACAGGGGATGAAAAACTGTTTTTT. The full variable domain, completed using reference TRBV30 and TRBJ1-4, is SQTIHQWPATLVQPVGSPLSLECTVEGTSNPNLYWYRQAAGRGLQLLFYSVGIGQISSEVPQNLSASRPQDRQFILSSKKLLLSDSGFYLCAWSGTGDEKLFFGSGTQLSVL.